These T cell receptor beta chains were read from a single sample in a study of blood T cell repertoires in COVID-19. The method was immunoSEQ multiplex PCR; TCRdb's version includes in-frame clones alone and lacks a portion of them. The data contain approximately 30,000 clones, 75% to 90% of them singletons. Sequenced input: peripheral blood. These receptors were collected from a human donor with acute or convalescent COVID-19. The donor label of this sample is uncertain. Each CDR3 is given with its conserved first and last residue. The D gene is left open where the match is weak. Clone size is stated in some rows and not others, as once, few, many or a class when expanded.

v_call	d_call	j_call	clone_size	cdr3_nt	cdr3_aa
TRBV18	-	TRBJ2-7	few	TGTGCCAGCTCAGCAAGCGGAGATGGCCTCTTTGAGCAGTACTTC	CASSASGDGLFEQYF
TRBV11-2	-	TRBJ2-1	-	TGTGCCAGCAGCTTCGTCGGAGATGAGCAGTTCTTC	CASSFVGDEQFF
TRBV7-2	-	TRBJ1-3	-	TGTGCCAGCAGCTTAGCGACGGGGGGGGTCTTTTCTGGAAACACCATATATTTT	CASSLATGGVFSGNTIYF
TRBV27	-	TRBJ1-1	-	TGTGCCAGCGGCAAGTGGGGGGAGGGATACGCAGCTTTCTTT	CASGKWGEGYAAFF
TRBV5-1	-	TRBJ1-6	few	TGCGCCAGCAGAGGTCAGGATAATTCACCCCTCCACTTT	CASRGQDNSPLHF
TRBV18	-	TRBJ1-3	-	TGTGCCAGCTCCCCTGAAGCTAGCTCTGGAAACACCATATATTTT	CASSPEASSGNTIYF
TRBV13	-	TRBJ2-1	-	TGTGCCAGCTCCAGAGGGGGAAATGAGCAGTTCTTC	CASSRGGNEQFF
TRBV19	TRBD1	TRBJ1-6	-	TGTGTCAGTAGGAGAACAGGGGGGAAATCGAGCGGAGATTCACCCCTCCACTTT	CVSRRTGGKSSGDSPLHF
TRBV7-2	TRBD2	TRBJ2-4	-	TGTGCCAGCAGCTTTACTAGCGGGAGAGAAAACATTCAGTACTTC	CASSFTSGRENIQYF
TRBV5-6	-	TRBJ1-5	once	TGTGCCAGCAGCTTCAGGGGAGGCAATCAGCCCCAGCATTTT	CASSFRGGNQPQHF
TRBV6-5	TRBD1	TRBJ2-1	-	TGTGCCAGCACCAATGGGGACAGGGGTTACAATGAGCAGTTCTTC	CASTNGDRGYNEQFF
TRBV5-1	-	TRBJ2-1	-	TGCGCCAGCAGCCCACCTCTTTTAAGCGGGTCCTACAATGAGCAGTTCTTC	CASSPPLLSGSYNEQFF
TRBV6-1	-	TRBJ1-4	-	TGTGCCAGCAGTGAAGGAGGGAGTGAAAAACTGTTTTTT	CASSEGGSEKLFF
TRBV5-4	-	TRBJ2-5	-	TGTGCCAGCAGCTCACAGGGAGAAGAGACCCAGTACTTC	CASSSQGEETQYF
TRBV6-5	-	TRBJ2-2	-	TGTGCCAGCGAGTCAAACGCCGGGGAGCTGTTTTTT	CASESNAGELFF
TRBV10-3	TRBD1	TRBJ2-5	-	TGTGCCATCAGCCCCAGGGGACAGCAAGAGACCCAGTACTTC	CAISPRGQQETQYF
TRBV12-3/TRBV12-4	-	TRBJ2-7	once	TGTGCCAGCAGTTTAGGACAGGTCTACGAGCAGTACTTC	CASSLGQVYEQYF
TRBV5-4	-	TRBJ2-3	-	TGTGCCAGCACCGGGACACAAGGGACAGATACGCAGTATTTT	CASTGTQGTDTQYF
TRBV6-5	-	TRBJ1-1	few	TGTGCCAGCAGCCGAACACAGGGTAACACTGAAGCTTTCTTT	CASSRTQGNTEAFF